This TCR beta chain was identified in a study of T cells after yellow fever vaccination. CDR3 length: 13 residues. The germline V gene encodes CDR1 LNHDA and CDR2 SQIVND (reference sequence). Trimming took 5 bases from V and 2 from J, leaving 9 bases between them. For this clonotype: Its antigen is as yet unknown.

TCRdb reprocessed the 5' RACE reads with MiXCR, giving one entry per CDR3 protein. The top ten clones hold roughly a sixth of a sample with more than 300,000 distinct CDR3 sequences, 6.8% of them seen once. Study results and limitations: Although the secondary response was weaker, it peaked faster, at day 5 versus 15. Abundant clonotypes from the bulk population could contaminate FACS-sorted repertoires. Post-booster repertoires contained most primary-vaccination clones again (almost 97% CD4, 88% CD8).

This clonotype originated in a man younger than 35 who received the YFV17D yellow fever vaccine. The V gene is TRBV19, the J gene TRBJ2-5; perhaps TRBD1 as D (6 bases). Material: PBMCs, obtained about 41 days after the first yellow fever vaccination. CDR3 sequence reads: CASSEGQQETQYF. DNA of the CDR3: TGTGCCAGTAGTGAGGGACAACAAGAGACCCAGTACTTC.